This record covers a single T cell receptor (beta chain). A multiplex PCR was run with 60 Vbeta primers and 13 Jbeta primers. Sequencing was performed with immunoSEQ multiplex PCR; in TCRdb, only in-frame clones are kept and a portion is missing. The sample carries roughly 160,000 clones, approximately 75% recorded once. The CDR3 totals 14 residues. The germline CDR1 and CDR2 sequences are ENHRY and SYGVKD. V shed 7 bases and J shed 1 base, with 13 bases lying between them. This record belongs to a study of cytomegalovirus exposure and HLA in healthy donors. The sample was PBMCs. This TCR was sampled from a man younger than 45 in good health and CMV-seropositive. The V and J genes are TRBV10-3 and TRBJ1-1; tentative D call: TRBD1 (6 bases). The CDR3 DNA follows: TGTGCCATCAAAACCGGGACACCGAACACTGAAGCTTTCTTT. Residues: CAIKTGTPNTEAFF.